This passage covers 29 T cell receptor beta chains from one sample sequenced in a study of T cells in narcolepsy. Measured with immunoSEQ multiplex PCR; TCRdb has only the in-frame clones, and not every one. The sample lists some 32,000 clones; around 80% were seen once. Sequences were obtained from CD45RA- memory CD4+ T cells from PBMCs. The receptors come from a human donor with narcolepsy.

This clone was seen just once. The V gene is TRBV5-8, the J gene TRBJ2-5, with 7 positions matching TRBD2. CDR1 SGHTS and CDR2 YDEGEE come from the germline V gene. Trimming at V came to 0 bases and at J to 4 bases, leaving 9 bases not matched to a gene. This CDR3 is 16 amino acids long. The CDR3 spells CASSLAWGGPRETQYF. In DNA form, the CDR3 reads TGTGCCAGCAGCTTGGCCTGGGGAGGGCCCCGAGAGACCCAGTACTTC.

The CDR3 DNA sequence: TGTGCCAGCAGCCCCTGGGACAGGGGGCAGGGTGGCTACACCTTC. As protein: CASSPWDRGQGGYTF. The chain carries TRBV7-9 and TRBJ1-2; 12 nucleotides align to TRBD1. The trim removed 5 bases at V and 7 bases at J, leaving 8 bases unmatched. The CDR3 totals 15 residues. Germline V gene data show CDR1 as SEHNR and CDR2 as FQNEAQ (reference sequence). The full variable domain, rest sourced from reference TRBV7-9 and TRBJ1-2, is DTGVSQNPRHKITKRGQNVTFRCDPISEHNRLYWYRQTLGQGPEFLTYFQNEAQLEKSRLLSDRFSAERPKGSFSTLEIQRTEQGDSAMYLCASSPWDRGQGGYTFGSGTRLTVV.

This chain links TRBV7-8 with TRBJ2-3, with TRBD2 matching 9 bases. Germline V lookup: CDR1 SGHVS, CDR2 FQNEAQ. This CDR3 is built from 18 residues. Trimming removed 5 bases from V and 0 bases from J; junction bases left unmatched: 12. Here the CDR3 DNA reads TGTGCCAGCAGCCCCACGGTGGTAGCGGGGGCTAGCACAGATACGCAGTATTTT. Protein product: CASSPTVVAGASTDTQYF.

This clone was picked up one time. This chain connects TRBV7-2 to TRBJ1-2, with a weak D call TRBD1 (5 bases). V was clipped by 1 base and J by 8 bases, with 14 bases between them. Germline CDR1 and CDR2: SGHTA and FQGNSA. The length of the CDR3 is 14 residues. CDR3 amino acids: CASSLDRAGRGYTF. The CDR3 DNA follows: TGTGCCAGCAGCTTAGATAGGGCAGGGCGGGGCTACACCTTC.

V usage is TRBV7-6 and J usage is TRBJ2-5, with 10 positions matching TRBD2. V was pared by 5 bases and J by 4 bases, with 13 bases of the junction left unmatched. This CDR3 has 17 amino acids. Germline lookup yields CDR1 SGHVS and CDR2 FNYEAQ. As DNA, the CDR3 is TGTGCCAGCAGCCCGATTCCACTAGCGGGAAGTCGAGAGACCCAGTACTTC. Residues: CASSPIPLAGSRETQYF.

This clone was observed a handful of times. The genes are TRBV2 and TRBJ1-1, with unresolved D. This CDR3 is built from 13 residues. Germline V gives CDR1 SNHLY, CDR2 FYNNEI. V was clipped by 1 base and J by 1 base, with 4 bases between them. The DNA of the CDR3 is TGTGCCAGCAGTGAAGACCAGAACACTGAAGCTTTCTTT. This translates into CASSEDQNTEAFF.

The V call is TRBV11-3, the J call TRBJ1-1; 8 positions match TRBD1. The CDR3 spans 14 residues. Germline values: CDR1 SGHNT, CDR2 YENEEA. Trimming took 5 bases from V and 5 from J; bases not matched to a gene: 7. The CDR3 spells CASSPGQGRTEAFF. Written as DNA, the CDR3 is TGTGCCAGCAGCCCCGGACAGGGTCGGACTGAAGCTTTCTTT.

This chain links TRBV19 with TRBJ2-5, with D uncertain. Matching the DNA end better, TRBJ2-7 makes the J call doubtful. CDR3 size: 16 residues. CDR1 and CDR2 from the germline V gene are LNHDA and SQIVND (reference sequence). The CDR3 region has the DNA TGTGCCAGTAAACCAAACCAACGGAGCCGGGTCTACGAGCAGTACTTC. Translation gives CASKPNQRSRVYEQYF.

Turning to this clone: The junction and the germline gene differ at one end; a read error may be behind it. V gene TRBV19 combines with J gene TRBJ1-5; D is uncertain. This CDR3 has 14 residues. The V gene's germline CDR1 is LNHDA and CDR2 SQIVND (reference sequence). In DNA, the CDR3 is TGTGCCAGTAGTGTAGACGGGGTCGGGCAGCCCCAGCATTTT. It specifies CASSVDGVGQPQHF.

With regard to this clone: At one boundary the junction diverges from the germline segment, which might be a read error. The chain is built from TRBV6-1 and TRBJ1-1; D not certain. CDR3 length equals 11 residues. Germline CDR1 MNHNS, CDR2 SASEGT. The CDR3 spells CAGSPEREAFF. The CDR3 DNA is TGTGCCGGCAGCCCCGAACGTGAAGCTTTCTTT.

The chain carries TRBV5-4 and TRBJ1-6; D is uncertain. The length of the CDR3 is 14 residues. The germline V gene encodes CDR1 SGHNT and CDR2 YYREEE (reference sequence). Trimming took 4 bases from V and 7 from J, leaving 12 bases between them. The CDR3 DNA follows: TGTGCCAGCAGCACGGGCCGGAACAATTCACCCCTCCACTTT. Translated: CASSTGRNNSPLHF.

This chain joins TRBV14 and TRBJ1-2, with 9 positions matching TRBD1. Trimming took 5 bases from V and 7 from J; bases not matched to a gene: 8. There are 14 residues in the CDR3. Germline CDR1 reads SGHDN; CDR2 reads FVKESK. The DNA of the CDR3 is TGTGCCAGCAGCGCGGGACAGGGATTCGGTGGCTACACCTTC. It encodes CASSAGQGFGGYTF.

V gene TRBV18 combines with J gene TRBJ2-1, with TRBD2 matching over 8 bases. CDR3 length equals 14 residues. The J segment lost 6 bases and the V segment lost 3 bases, leaving 4 bases of the junction unmatched. Germline V CDR1 and CDR2: KGHSH, LQKENI. DNA for the CDR3: TGTGCCAGCTCACCCGTCGGGGGGGTCAATGAGCAGTTCTTC. As protein: CASSPVGGVNEQFF.

In its sample, this clone was seen a few times. The chain's CDR3 is CSALITDTQYF. Here the CDR3 DNA reads TGCAGTGCTCTCATCACAGATACGCAGTATTTT. V and J are TRBV20-1 and TRBJ2-3, with D unresolved. Germline values: CDR1 DFQATT, CDR2 SNEGSKA (reference sequence). This CDR3 region has 11 residues. V shed 5 bases and J shed 2 bases, with 5 bases lying between them.

The chain recombines TRBV20-1 with TRBJ1-1; D gene unclear. The CDR3 contains 9 residues. Germline-derived CDR1 and CDR2 are DFQATT and SNEGSKA (reference sequence). The V gene lost 3 bases and the J gene lost 8 bases, with 4 bases spanning the gap. The CDR3 sequence is CSASREAFF. The CDR3 nucleotides read TGCAGTGCTAGCAGGGAAGCTTTCTTT.

This rearrangement joins TRBV14 to TRBJ1-1; D is unclear. The CDR3 contains 16 residues. The V end was cut by 4 bases, the J end by 0 bases, with 15 bases between. CDR1 is SGHDN, CDR2 FVKESK, per germline. In nucleotides, the CDR3 is TGTGCCAGCAGCCCCTTTGGGCAGTTGCTGAACACTGAAGCTTTCTTT. Translating it yields CASSPFGQLLNTEAFF.

The chain couples TRBV5-4 to TRBJ2-7; 9 bases map to TRBD2. Germline-derived CDR1 and CDR2 are SGHNT and YYREEE (reference sequence). Germline trimming cut 1 base from V and 6 bases from J; bases unmatched to any gene: 8. This CDR3 comprises 15 residues. The CDR3 DNA reads TGTGCCAGCAGCTTGCGTAAAGCGGGAGGATCCGAGCAGTACTTC. Translating gives CASSLRKAGGSEQYF.

V is TRBV5-6 and J is TRBJ1-2; D perhaps matches TRBD1 (6 bases). The CDR3 runs 14 residues. Per germline, CDR1 SGHDT and CDR2 YYEEEE. The V and J ends lost 4 bases and 1 base respectively, with 11 bases between them. CDR3 in amino acids: CASSQQGRNYGYTF. In DNA form, the CDR3 reads TGTGCCAGCAGCCAACAGGGTCGTAACTATGGCTACACCTTC.

The rearrangement joins TRBV25-1 to TRBJ2-3; TRBD2 agrees at 7 bases. Trimming removed 9 bases from V and 1 base from J; junction bases left unmatched: 7. The CDR3 contains 14 residues. Germline V gene sequence: CDR1 MGHDK, CDR2 SYGVNS. CDR3 region: CARPSGDRTDTQYF. CDR3 DNA sequence: TGTGCCAGACCTAGCGGAGATCGCACAGATACGCAGTATTTT.

The rearrangement joins TRBV7-9 to TRBJ1-5; D uncertain. This CDR3 is 15 amino acids long. Trimming took 5 bases from V and 1 from J, leaving 12 bases between them. The germline CDR1 and CDR2 sequences are SEHNR and FQNEAQ (reference sequence). The chain's CDR3 is CASSPEGRSNQPQHF. The CDR3 coding sequence is TGTGCCAGCAGCCCCGAGGGTAGGAGCAATCAGCCCCAGCATTTT.

The rearrangement uses TRBV5-1 and TRBJ2-5, with 15 bases identical to TRBD2. The closer fit of TRBJ2-7 to the DNA end suggests the J call may be wrong. Germline V gene sequence: CDR1 SGHRS, CDR2 YFSETQ. There are 17 residues in the CDR3. CDR3 residues: CASSIGLAGGFSYEQYF. The CDR3 DNA reads as TGCGCCAGCAGCATCGGACTAGCGGGAGGGTTCTCCTACGAGCAGTACTTC.

The chain has TRBV5-1 and TRBJ2-7, with 9 bases aligning to TRBD2. The CDR3 runs 16 residues. The germline gives CDR1 SGHRS, CDR2 YFSETQ. The J segment lost 1 base and the V segment lost 4 bases, leaving 9 bases of the junction unmatched. CDR3 DNA sequence: TGCGCCAGCAGCCCCTACTATAGCGGGGGATCCTACGAGCAGTACTTC. Protein: CASSPYYSGGSYEQYF.

The rearrangement joins TRBV19 to TRBJ1-1; 7 bases map to TRBD1. The V gene end was trimmed by 4 bases and the J gene end by 3 bases; junction bases not matched to a gene: 11. This CDR3 comprises 16 residues. Germline V lookup: CDR1 LNHDA, CDR2 SQIVND (reference sequence). The CDR3 coding sequence is TGTGCCAGTAGTAAGTTGACAGGGCGGGGGGACACTGAAGCTTTCTTT. Translating it yields CASSKLTGRGDTEAFF.

This clone came up once. The chain recombines TRBV11-2 with TRBJ1-1, with D tentatively TRBD1 (5 bases). Germline CDR1 and CDR2: SGHAT and FQNNGV. The CDR3 spans 15 residues. V gave up 7 bases and J gave up 1 base, with 16 bases separating them. CDR3 coding DNA: TGTGCCAGCACCCTAGGTGGGGCGGAGAACACTGAAGCTTTCTTT. It is translated as CASTLGGAENTEAFF.

This rearrangement joins TRBV9 to TRBJ2-7, with a possible D match to TRBD2 (6 bases). V was pared by 0 bases and J by 2 bases, with 9 bases between. The CDR3 runs 14 residues. Germline lookup yields CDR1 SGDLS and CDR2 YYNGEE. CDR3 nucleotide sequence: TGTGCCAGCAGCGTAGAACTAGCACCCTACGAGCAGTACTTC. Translating it yields CASSVELAPYEQYF.

The genes are TRBV21-1 and TRBJ2-7; the table's D call, TRBD1, has no DNA check behind it. TRBV21-1 represents a pseudogene. This CDR3 spans 16 amino acids. The DNA for the CDR3 is TGTGCCAGCAGCACCCCCGGGACAGGCGCCCTCAGGGAGCAGTACTTC. This encodes CASSTPGTGALREQYF.

The rearrangement uses TRBV5-1 and TRBJ2-7; 8 bases match TRBD1. CDR3 size: 14 residues. V was clipped by 3 bases and J by 4 bases; unmatched bases: 6. Germline V gene sequence: CDR1 SGHRS, CDR2 YFSETQ. In DNA form, the CDR3 reads TGCGCCAGCAGCTACCAGGACAGGGAGTACGAGCAGTACTTC. Translation: CASSYQDREYEQYF.

The chain has TRBV18 and TRBJ2-4; 8 bases map to TRBD2. Germline assignment: CDR1 KGHSH and CDR2 LQKENI. This CDR3 region has 18 residues. Trimming cost V 3 bases and J 2 bases; bases outside gene matches: 12. The CDR3 DNA reads as TGTGCCAGCTCACCGTTTCCTAACGGGGGGGTGACCAAAAACATTCAGTACTTC. Protein sequence: CASSPFPNGGVTKNIQYF.

V usage is TRBV18 and J usage is TRBJ1-3, with a possible D match to TRBD1 (5 bases). The germline gives CDR1 KGHSH, CDR2 LQKENI. This CDR3 region has 15 residues. Trimming pared 4 bases from V and 0 bases from J, leaving 10 bases between. As DNA, the CDR3 is TGTGCCAGCTCACTGCCTGGGGGCTCTGGAAACACCATATATTTT. Amino acid sequence: CASSLPGGSGNTIYF.